This T cell receptor (beta chain) was sequenced for a study of shared clonotypes between healthy human individuals. A remark on this clone: Its specificity is unknown. Other DNA sequences in the sample encode the same CDR3.

Per the germline V gene, CDR1 is MNHNS and CDR2 is SASEGT. The CDR3 runs 14 residues. The V segment lost 5 bases and the J segment 0 bases; nucleotides outside the gene matches: 4. The method was immunoSEQ multiplex PCR; TCRdb's version includes in-frame clones alone and lacks a portion of them. The sample includes about 1 million clones, about 77% of them seen just once. Findings of the study overall: Enrolling few donors narrowed the genetic and exposure-history diversity that was represented.

The specimen sequenced was memory CD4+ T cells sorted from blood. The subset here: CD45RA-negative fraction. The rearrangement joins TRBV6-1 to TRBJ2-7; TRBD1 matches 7 bases. This TCR came from a young man in good health. CDR3 in DNA: TGTGCCAGCAGTCTGGCAGGGGGCTCCTACGAGCAGTACTTC. Protein product: CASSLAGGSYEQYF.